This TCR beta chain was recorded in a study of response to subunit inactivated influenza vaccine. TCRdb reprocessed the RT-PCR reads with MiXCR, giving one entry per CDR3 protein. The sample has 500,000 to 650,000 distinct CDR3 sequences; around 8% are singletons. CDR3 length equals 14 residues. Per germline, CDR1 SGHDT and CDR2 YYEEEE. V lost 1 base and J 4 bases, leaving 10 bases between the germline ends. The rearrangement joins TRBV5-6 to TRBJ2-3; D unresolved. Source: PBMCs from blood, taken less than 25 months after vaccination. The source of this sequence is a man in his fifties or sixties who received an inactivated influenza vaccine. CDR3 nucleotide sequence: TGTGCCAGCAGCTTGTACCGCCAAGCAGATACGCAGTATTTT. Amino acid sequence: CASSLYRQADTQYF.